The following is a T cell receptor (beta chain) sequence with its context. Its antigen is unidentified. A universal primer site was created by template switching, with the cDNA bearing unique molecular identifiers. From the 5' RACE reads, TCRdb called clonotypes with MiXCR, one entry per CDR3 protein. The repertoire consists of 500,000 or so distinct CDR3 sequences, with roughly an eighth occurring once and the leading ten covering 0.8% to 1%. Trimming took off 4 bases at V and 7 bases at J, with 16 bases between the two ends. The CDR3 contains 15 residues. Germline V gene data show CDR1 as KGHDR and CDR2 as SFDVKD. The sample originates from a study of identical twins. Study observations and caveats: Within beta out-of-frame sequences, the excess sharing observed between twins was weaker. Interpretation of the results relied on cross-sectional statistical analysis and not on following the same donors. Insertions ran lower in abundant cord blood beta clonotypes, though not in memory repertoires.

The same sample was also used in a study of yellow fever vaccine responses in identical twins.

The rearrangement joins TRBV24-1 to TRBJ2-1, with D possibly TRBD2 on 5 matching bases. Sequenced input: CD4+ T cells sorted from blood. This sequence originates from a woman between 18 and 30 years old in good health. This CDR3 reads CATSEPRGTWNEQFF. The CDR3 DNA is TGTGCCACCAGTGAACCTCGGGGAACGTGGAATGAGCAGTTCTTC.